This T cell receptor beta chain emerged from a study of blood T cell repertoires in COVID-19. CDR1 SGHTA and CDR2 FQGTGA come from the germline V gene. CDR3 length equals 15 residues. Trimming took 8 bases from V and 3 from J, leaving 19 bases between them. This clone was seen only a few times. TCRdb's table, derived via immunoSEQ multiplex PCR, lists solely in-frame clones and lacks some. This table has a few hundred thousand clones, about 89% appearing once. The specimen sequenced was peripheral blood. The J gene is TRBJ1-1, the V gene TRBV7-3, with a weak D call TRBD1 (6 bases). The receptor was isolated from a woman aged 55-75 years with acute or convalescent COVID-19. CDR3 residues: CASQSRAGAHTEAFF. The CDR3 DNA reads as TGTGCCAGCCAATCCCGGGCAGGGGCCCACACTGAAGCTTTCTTT.